Listed below are T cell receptor beta chains from one sample, sequenced in a study of cytomegalovirus exposure and HLA in healthy donors. Data came from immunoSEQ multiplex PCR; TCRdb stores just in-frame clones and leaves some out. The table shows about 160,000 clones, with roughly 73% occurring only once. The sequencing input was PBMCs. These receptors came from a male donor in good health and CMV-seronegative. CDR3s include the opening cysteine and the closing phenylalanine or tryptophan. The order of the fields is D gene, V gene, J gene, clone size, CDR3 length, CDR3 DNA, CDR3 protein. D genes are given only for firm matches. Expanded clones get a size class; other rows say once, few or many, or leave the size out.

.	TRBV9	TRBJ1-5	.	16	TGTGCCAGCAGCGTAGTGGGGAGGGGCAGCAATCAGCCCCAGCATTTT	CASSVVGRGSNQPQHF
.	TRBV15	TRBJ1-4	once	15	TGTGCCACCAGCAGAGCAAGGGGCCTTAATGAAAAACTGTTTTTT	CATSRARGLNEKLFF
TRBD1	TRBV30	TRBJ2-7	few	13	TGTGCCTGGAGATCGGACAGGTATTACGAGCAGTACTTC	CAWRSDRYYEQYF
TRBD1	TRBV15	TRBJ2-2	.	18	TGTGCCACCAGCAGCGGGAAGACCACAGGGGCGCTCACCGGGGAGCTGTTTTTT	CATSSGKTTGALTGELFF
.	TRBV7-9	TRBJ2-7	.	14	TGTGCCAGCAGCTCCCTAAGCCACTCCTACGAGCAGTACTTC	CASSSLSHSYEQYF
.	TRBV6-6	TRBJ1-1	once	14	TGTGCCAGCCGGTCGGGACAAAGGGGCACTGAAGCTTTCTTT	CASRSGQRGTEAFF
.	TRBV7-8	TRBJ1-5	.	19	TGTGCCAGCAGCTTAGTAGGACAGCAATTCCCTTATAGCAATCAGCCCCAGCATTTT	CASSLVGQQFPYSNQPQHF
.	TRBV11-3	TRBJ2-7	.	13	TGTGCCAGCAGCTTTGGACAGTACTACGAGCAGTACTTC	CASSFGQYYEQYF
TRBD1	TRBV2	TRBJ2-5	.	14	TGTGCCCGGACGCGACAGGGCTCACAAGAGACCCAGTACTTC	CARTRQGSQETQYF
TRBD1	TRBV30	TRBJ2-1	.	14	TGTGCCTGGGCTCAGGACAGGGTTGGCAATGAGCAGTTCTTC	CAWAQDRVGNEQFF
.	TRBV2	TRBJ1-5	.	16	TGTGCCAGCAGTGGTGGCGGGGGGCGAGACAATCAGCCCCAGCATTTT	CASSGGGGRDNQPQHF
TRBD2	TRBV30	TRBJ2-3	.	17	TGTGCCTGGAGTGTACCCGGACTAGCGAGCAGCACAGATACGCAGTATTTT	CAWSVPGLASSTDTQYF
TRBD1	TRBV7-9	TRBJ2-2	.	16	TGTGCCAGCAGCCCCAGGACAGGGTCGAACACCGGGGAGCTGTTTTTT	CASSPRTGSNTGELFF
TRBD1	TRBV7-9	TRBJ1-1	.	15	TGTGCCAGCAGCAGGGGACAGGGAACGAACACTGAAGCTTTCTTT	CASSRGQGTNTEAFF
.	TRBV11-2	TRBJ2-2	.	16	TGTGCCAGCAGCTCACTCCGGGGACTGTCCGGCGGGGAGCTGTTTTTT	CASSSLRGLSGGELFF
TRBD1	TRBV7-8	TRBJ2-1	.	16	TGTGCCAGCAGCAACACAGGGGGCAATGACTACAATGAGCAGTTCTTC	CASSNTGGNDYNEQFF
.	TRBV18	TRBJ1-4	.	13	TGTGCCAGCTCACCCTCGGGGGGCGAAAAACTGTTTTTT	CASSPSGGEKLFF
.	TRBV28	TRBJ1-1	.	11	TGTGCCAGCAGTTTGGGCCGTGAAGCTTTCTTT	CASSLGREAFF
.	TRBV5-6	TRBJ1-1	.	14	TGTGCCAGCAGCAGAAGGGGACAGAACACTGAAGCTTTCTTT	CASSRRGQNTEAFF
TRBD1	TRBV9	TRBJ1-3	.	15	TGTGCCAGCAGCCAGCGACAGGGGGTGGAAAACACCATATATTTT	CASSQRQGVENTIYF
TRBD1	TRBV7-9	TRBJ1-5	few	15	TGTGCCAGCAGCCCGACAGGGCCGGGCAATCAGCCCCAGCATTTT	CASSPTGPGNQPQHF
.	TRBV19	TRBJ2-3	.	12	TGTGCCAGTAGTCTCGTCCCAGATACGCAGTATTTT	CASSLVPDTQYF
.	TRBV6-1	TRBJ2-3	.	16	TGTGCCAGCAGTGAAGGGGGAGGACTGGGAGCAGATACGCAGTATTTT	CASSEGGGLGADTQYF
.	TRBV5-6	TRBJ2-5	.	14	TGTGCCAGCAGCCGCTCCAGGGGCGGGGAGACCCAGTACTTC	CASSRSRGGETQYF
TRBD2	TRBV2	TRBJ2-7	.	14	TGTGCCAGCAACGGACTAGCGGAAAACTACGAGCAGTACTTC	CASNGLAENYEQYF
.	TRBV2	TRBJ2-7	.	14	TGTGCCAGCAGCCGAATAGGGGGACGAGACGAGCAGTACTTC	CASSRIGGRDEQYF
.	TRBV27	TRBJ1-6	.	12	TGTGCCAGCACTACCGTGGGCGCACCCCTCCACTTT	CASTTVGAPLHF
.	TRBV4-3	TRBJ2-7	once	15	TGCGCCAGCAGCCAAGCCCTGGACAGAACCTACGAGCAGTACTTC	CASSQALDRTYEQYF
TRBD1	TRBV7-6	TRBJ1-5	.	15	TGTGCCAGCAGTTCCTCTAACAGGGGGATGCAGCCCCAGCATTTT	CASSSSNRGMQPQHF
.	TRBV18	TRBJ1-1	.	17	TGTGCCAGCTCCAAGGGGGGGGTAGGTACGGCGAACACTGAAGCTTTCTTT	CASSKGGVGTANTEAFF
.	TRBV27	TRBJ1-2	few	15	TGTGCCAGCAGTTTATCCCTGGACAGAGACTATGGCTACACCTTC	CASSLSLDRDYGYTF
TRBD1	TRBV19	TRBJ2-5	.	19	TGTGCCAGTAGTAAGAGGACAGGGGGCTTTTTAGCCCTTAAAGAGACCCAGTACTTC	CASSKRTGGFLALKETQYF
TRBD1	TRBV5-4	TRBJ2-7	.	16	TGTGCCAGCAGCTCCAGACCGGGACAGGGCTCCTACGAGCAGTACTTC	CASSSRPGQGSYEQYF
.	TRBV5-5	TRBJ2-7	.	15	TGTGCCAGCAGCTTGGCCCCCAACGTAGATTACGAGCAGTACTTC	CASSLAPNVDYEQYF
TRBD2	TRBV5-1	TRBJ2-1	.	17	TGCGCCAGCAGCTTGGCGGGACTAGCGGCCTCCTACAATGAGCAGTTCTTC	CASSLAGLAASYNEQFF
.	TRBV6-4	TRBJ2-1	.	16	TGTGCCAGCAGTGACTCTGGGCGTCCTGCCTACAATGAGCAGTTCTTC	CASSDSGRPAYNEQFF
.	TRBV19	TRBJ1-6	.	13	TGTGCCAGTAGTATAGGTTTCGATTCACCCCTCCACTTT	CASSIGFDSPLHF
.	TRBV7-2	TRBJ1-5	.	12	TGTGCCAGCAGCTTAATAAGAGAGCCCCAGCATTTT	CASSLIREPQHF
.	TRBV5-4	TRBJ2-1	few	11	TGTGCCAGCAGCGTAGGGGCTGAGCAGTTCTTC	CASSVGAEQFF
TRBD1	TRBV29-1	TRBJ1-5	.	14	TGCAGCGCCGGGACAGGGGCGGCCAATCAGCCCCAGCATTTT	CSAGTGAANQPQHF